This T cell receptor beta chain was obtained from a study of blood T cell repertoires in COVID-19. Looking at the study overall: T cells, B-cell-depleted T cells, or PBMCs provided the cDNA or gDNA that served as material.

Those who participated ranged in age from roughly 18 to 89 years and resided in about two dozen US areas. Before being deemed recovered, Cohort 3 donors had two negative PCRs, clearance, or symptom resolution. This CDR3 comprises 16 residues. V was clipped by 4 bases and J by 3 bases; unmatched bases: 9. Germline assignment: CDR1 SGHTA and CDR2 FQGNSA. Per the authors' pipeline: Amplification of reference gene primers provided the estimated nucleated cell counts. The protocol was immunoSEQ multiplex PCR, while the TCRdb copy is restricted to in-frame clones and leaves out a portion. V, J and clone size are taken as reported in that table, and D and trimming were inferred from the DNA itself. The repertoire holds approximately 220,000 clones, with about nine tenths as singletons.

This chain uses TRBV7-2 with TRBJ2-3, with 8 nucleotides matching TRBD1. The sequence was collected from a man aged 25 to 45 who had recovered from COVID-19. Sequencing input: PBMCs or T cells enriched from blood (not recorded which). The CDR3 sequence is CASSWRTGFGTDTQYF. CDR3 nucleotides: TGTGCCAGCAGCTGGCGGACAGGGTTTGGGACAGATACGCAGTATTTT.